These 4 T cell receptor beta chains were sequenced from one sample in a study of patients and donors after allogeneic stem cell transplantation. TCRdb analysed the RT-PCR reads with MiXCR anew, one entry per CDR3 protein. The profile shows about 40,000 distinct CDR3 sequences, over 25% of them singletons. Sequencing used blood, either unsorted or a sorted T cell fraction (not recorded which). These receptors were obtained from a human donor who was either an allogeneic HSCT recipient or a stem cell or donor lymphocyte infusion donor (not recorded which). It is not recorded whose cells these are; they may come from a transplant donor.

This rearrangement joins TRBV28 to TRBJ1-2, with D hard to call. CDR3 length: 13 residues. Trimming stripped 7 bases from V and 2 bases from J, with 11 bases between. CDR1 MDHEN and CDR2 SYDVKM come from the germline V gene. The CDR3 loop is CASIKTSNYGYTF. The CDR3 DNA follows: TGTGCCAGCATCAAGACAAGCAACTATGGCTACACCTTC.

This clonotype was counted a few times. J is TRBJ1-2 and V is TRBV7-9, with D hard to call. Germline V lookup: CDR1 SEHNR, CDR2 FQNEAQ (reference sequence). The CDR3 is made up of 13 amino acids. The V end was cut by 1 base, the J end by 7 bases, with 10 bases between. The CDR3 region has the DNA TGTGCCAGCAGCTTAGGGATCCGCGCTGGCTACACCTTC. Its translation is CASSLGIRAGYTF.

CDR3 residues: CASYQPGHVYEQYF. The CDR3 coding sequence is TGTGCCAGTTACCAACCGGGACATGTATACGAGCAGTACTTC. The J gene is TRBJ2-7, the V gene TRBV28; the D gene is possibly TRBD1 (6 bases). Germline CDR1 MDHEN, CDR2 SYDVKM. V lost 9 bases, J lost 4 bases, and 19 bases lay in between. The CDR3 is 14 amino acids.

This clonotype was counted a few times. The chain employs TRBV19 and TRBJ1-1, with D hard to call. The ends were cut back, 3 bases at V and 5 bases at J, with 16 bases in the middle. The V gene's germline CDR1 is LNHDA and CDR2 SQIVND (reference sequence). The length of the CDR3 is 15 residues. CDR3 sequence reads: CASSIGGFGKTEAFF. For the CDR3, the DNA is TGTGCCAGTAGTATCGGAGGCTTCGGGAAGACTGAAGCTTTCTTT.